This is a list of T cell receptor beta chains from one sample in a study of blood T cell repertoires in COVID-19. The method was immunoSEQ multiplex PCR; TCRdb's version includes in-frame clones alone and lacks a portion of them. The profile shows over 70,000 clones, approximately 90% of them singletons. Sequenced input: peripheral blood. These receptors originate from a human donor with active COVID-19. The donor label of this sample is uncertain. Each CDR3 is given with its conserved first and last residue. Each record gives: J gene, clone size, V gene, D gene, CDR3 protein, CDR3 DNA. A D gene is named only where the DNA matches it firmly. Not all rows give a size; the values are once, few, many and, for expanded clones, a class.

J: TRBJ2-1
size: .
V: TRBV5-1
D: TRBD1
CDR3: CASSIELTGGNEQFF
DNA: TGCGCCAGCAGCATAGAACTCACAGGGGGCAATGAGCAGTTCTTC

J: TRBJ2-3
size: .
V: TRBV11-2
D: TRBD2
CDR3: CASSSNSGGGDTQYF
DNA: TGTGCCAGCAGCTCAAATAGCGGGGGAGGGGATACGCAGTATTTT

J: TRBJ1-4
size: .
V: TRBV6-5
D: .
CDR3: CASSSFLATNEKLFF
DNA: TGTGCCAGCAGTTCTTTTTTAGCAACTAATGAAAAACTGTTTTTT

J: TRBJ2-2
size: .
V: TRBV4-2
D: TRBD1
CDR3: CASSQEYPGPGTGGGRTGELFF
DNA: TGTGCCAGCAGCCAAGAATACCCCGGGCCGGGGACAGGGGGCGGTCGGACCGGGGAGCTGTTTTTT

J: TRBJ2-1
size: .
V: TRBV3-1/TRBV3-2
D: .
CDR3: CASSQEYASPYNEQFF
DNA: TGTGCCAGCAGCCAAGAGTACGCTAGCCCCTACAATGAGCAGTTCTTC

J: TRBJ2-3
size: .
V: TRBV7-3
D: .
CDR3: CASSLSGGAGGQDTQYF
DNA: TGTGCCAGCAGCTTAAGTGGGGGCGCTGGAGGTCAGGATACGCAGTATTTT

J: TRBJ2-1
size: .
V: TRBV3-1/TRBV3-2
D: TRBD2
CDR3: CASSQWTSGGAAYNEQFF
DNA: TGTGCCAGCAGCCAGTGGACTAGCGGGGGGGCGGCCTACAATGAGCAGTTCTTC

J: TRBJ1-6
size: .
V: TRBV13
D: TRBD1
CDR3: CASSNYRRIQGARQNSPLHF
DNA: TGTGCCAGCAGCAACTACCGAAGAATTCAGGGGGCAAGACAGAATTCACCCCTCCACTTT

J: TRBJ2-5
size: .
V: TRBV5-1
D: .
CDR3: CASSLGLSAGTQYF
DNA: TGCGCCAGCAGCTTGGGACTGTCCGCCGGGACCCAGTACTTC

J: TRBJ2-2
size: .
V: TRBV7-8
D: .
CDR3: CASSRGRMGTGELFF
DNA: TGTGCCAGCAGCCGTGGCAGGATGGGCACCGGGGAGCTGTTTTTT

J: TRBJ1-5
size: .
V: TRBV19
D: .
CDR3: CASSPKTRGSNQPQHF
DNA: TGTGCCAGTAGTCCTAAGACCCGGGGGAGTAATCAGCCCCAGCATTTT

J: TRBJ2-5
size: .
V: TRBV2
D: TRBD1
CDR3: CASSEEGQGRETQYF
DNA: TGTGCCAGCAGTGAGGAGGGACAGGGGAGAGAGACCCAGTACTTC

J: TRBJ2-1
size: .
V: TRBV4-1
D: TRBD2
CDR3: CASSQGSGGGFYNEQFF
DNA: TGCGCCAGCAGCCAAGGCAGCGGGGGGGGCTTTTACAATGAGCAGTTCTTC

J: TRBJ2-1
size: .
V: TRBV6-5
D: .
CDR3: CASRGRRDEQFF
DNA: TGTGCCAGCAGGGGAAGGAGGGATGAGCAGTTCTTC

J: TRBJ2-3
size: .
V: TRBV19
D: TRBD2
CDR3: CASGLAGGFAQTDTQYF
DNA: TGTGCCAGTGGACTAGCGGGGGGCTTTGCACAAACAGATACGCAGTATTTT

J: TRBJ2-7
size: .
V: TRBV19
D: TRBD2
CDR3: CASSTREGAYEQYF
DNA: TGTGCCAGTAGTACCCGGGAGGGAGCCTACGAGCAGTACTTC

J: TRBJ2-5
size: .
V: TRBV11-2
D: TRBD1
CDR3: CASSTQGQVQETQYF
DNA: TGTGCCAGCAGCACACAGGGACAGGTCCAAGAGACCCAGTACTTC

J: TRBJ2-5
size: .
V: TRBV19
D: .
CDR3: CASSSVTGQETQYF
DNA: TGTGCCAGTAGTAGCGTGACAGGCCAAGAGACCCAGTACTTC

J: TRBJ2-5
size: .
V: TRBV12-3/TRBV12-4
D: .
CDR3: CASRLQGSETQYF
DNA: TGTGCCAGCAGGTTACAGGGTTCCGAGACCCAGTACTTC

J: TRBJ2-3
size: .
V: TRBV12-3/TRBV12-4
D: .
CDR3: CASSLVRPGTQYF
DNA: TGTGCCAGCAGTTTGGTGCGACCGGGTACGCAGTATTTT

J: TRBJ1-6
size: few
V: TRBV12-5
D: .
CDR3: CASDYALGRLNSPLHF
DNA: TGTGCTAGTGACTATGCGTTAGGTAGACTCAATTCACCCCTCCACTTT

J: TRBJ1-6
size: .
V: TRBV10-3
D: TRBD1
CDR3: CAIKGGAGSPLHF
DNA: TGTGCCATCAAAGGGGGCGCGGGGTCACCCCTCCACTTT

J: TRBJ1-5
size: .
V: TRBV28
D: .
CDR3: CASSLRTWTVNQPQHF
DNA: TGTGCCAGCAGTTTACGTACCTGGACAGTAAATCAGCCCCAGCATTTT

J: TRBJ1-3
size: .
V: TRBV9
D: TRBD1
CDR3: CASSSRQGSKGNTIYF
DNA: TGTGCCAGCAGCTCAAGACAGGGTAGTAAGGGGAACACCATATATTTT

J: TRBJ1-4
size: .
V: TRBV6-6
D: TRBD1
CDR3: CASSRGTGGLWDEKLFF
DNA: TGTGCCAGCAGCCGAGGGACAGGGGGCTTATGGGATGAAAAACTGTTTTTT

J: TRBJ2-1
size: once
V: TRBV7-3
D: TRBD2
CDR3: CASSLTSGNYNEQFF
DNA: TGTGCCAGCAGCTTGACTAGCGGGAACTACAATGAGCAGTTCTTC

J: TRBJ2-5
size: .
V: TRBV19
D: .
CDR3: CASSFPGIATQYF
DNA: TGTGCCAGTAGTTTCCCGGGTATAGCGACCCAGTACTTC

J: TRBJ2-6
size: .
V: TRBV28
D: .
CDR3: CASSSYTWRGTLSSGANVLTF
DNA: TGTGCCAGCAGCTCCTACACCTGGCGGGGAACACTTTCCTCTGGGGCCAACGTCCTGACTTTC

J: TRBJ2-7
size: .
V: TRBV5-6
D: .
CDR3: CASSPWLRDILLF
DNA: TGTGCCAGCAGCCCCTGGCTCCGGGACATACTCCTCTTC

J: TRBJ2-1
size: .
V: TRBV3-1/TRBV3-2
D: .
CDR3: CASSQGGRGGRYNEQFF
DNA: TGTGCCAGCAGCCAAGGGGGTAGGGGGGGCCGCTACAATGAGCAGTTCTTC

J: TRBJ2-3
size: .
V: TRBV9
D: .
CDR3: CASSALSTSNTDTQYF
DNA: TGTGCCAGCAGCGCACTCTCGACTAGTAACACAGATACGCAGTATTTT

J: TRBJ1-2
size: .
V: TRBV5-5
D: TRBD1
CDR3: CASSLGGTGTHYGYTF
DNA: TGTGCCAGCAGCTTGGGGGGGACAGGGACACACTATGGCTACACCTTC

J: TRBJ2-2
size: .
V: TRBV7-2
D: .
CDR3: CASSLGVDRLNTGELFF
DNA: TGTGCCAGCAGCTTGGGGGTGGACAGATTGAACACCGGGGAGCTGTTTTTT

J: TRBJ1-2
size: .
V: TRBV3-1/TRBV3-2
D: TRBD1
CDR3: CASSSTPTGSLLGYTF
DNA: TGTGCCAGCAGCTCTACCCCGACAGGGTCTTTGCTTGGCTACACCTTC

J: TRBJ2-5
size: .
V: TRBV2
D: TRBD2
CDR3: CASSDTSGLAGGLSGETQYF
DNA: TGTGCCAGCAGTGATACTTCGGGACTAGCGGGGGGGCTGTCTGGAGAGACCCAGTACTTC

J: TRBJ1-2
size: .
V: TRBV29-1
D: .
CDR3: CSTNTGLGGYTF
DNA: TGCAGCACTAATACAGGGCTGGGGGGCTACACCTTC

J: TRBJ1-4
size: .
V: TRBV2
D: .
CDR3: CASRGFQATNEKLFF
DNA: TGTGCCAGCCGTGGGTTTCAGGCCACTAATGAAAAACTGTTTTTT

J: TRBJ2-3
size: .
V: TRBV3-1/TRBV3-2
D: TRBD1
CDR3: CASSYRGARKDTQYF
DNA: TGTGCCAGCAGCTACAGGGGCGCACGTAAAGATACGCAGTATTTT

J: TRBJ1-1
size: .
V: TRBV6-1
D: .
CDR3: CASRSDRFTNTEAFF
DNA: TGTGCCAGCAGGAGCGACAGGTTCACGAACACTGAAGCTTTCTTT

J: TRBJ2-7
size: .
V: TRBV9
D: TRBD1
CDR3: CASSAPSGQGFGEQYF
DNA: TGTGCCAGCAGCGCACCCTCGGGACAGGGGTTTGGCGAGCAGTACTTC

J: TRBJ1-5
size: .
V: TRBV19
D: .
CDR3: CASSYRVNQPQHF
DNA: TGTGCCAGTAGTTACAGGGTCAATCAGCCCCAGCATTTT

J: TRBJ1-1
size: .
V: TRBV9
D: .
CDR3: CASSQGTGNTEAFF
DNA: TGTGCCAGCAGCCAGGGGACGGGGAACACTGAAGCTTTCTTT

J: TRBJ2-7
size: once
V: TRBV6-5
D: TRBD1
CDR3: CASRQTGDIYEQYF
DNA: TGTGCCAGCAGGCAGACAGGGGACATCTACGAGCAGTACTTC

J: TRBJ2-1
size: .
V: TRBV5-1
D: TRBD2
CDR3: CASSLAGLAGNNEQFF
DNA: TGCGCCAGCAGCTTGGCCGGACTAGCGGGGAACAATGAGCAGTTCTTC

J: TRBJ2-7
size: once
V: TRBV5-1
D: .
CDR3: CASRLGDTGSYEQYF
DNA: TGCGCCAGCAGACTCGGGGACACCGGATCCTACGAGCAGTACTTC

J: TRBJ2-3
size: .
V: TRBV6-4
D: TRBD2
CDR3: CASSPLAGPLTDTQYF
DNA: TGTGCCAGCAGTCCCCTAGCGGGGCCCCTCACAGATACGCAGTATTTT

J: TRBJ1-2
size: .
V: TRBV28
D: TRBD1
CDR3: CASSLDGSGGPLYGYTF
DNA: TGTGCCAGCAGTTTAGACGGTTCAGGGGGCCCCCTCTATGGCTACACCTTC

J: TRBJ2-1
size: .
V: TRBV11-2
D: .
CDR3: CASSLDRDNEQFF
DNA: TGTGCCAGCAGCTTAGACAGGGACAATGAGCAGTTCTTC

J: TRBJ2-5
size: .
V: TRBV5-4
D: TRBD2
CDR3: CASSSVRTSGGETQYF
DNA: TGTGCCAGCAGCTCAGTCCGGACTAGCGGGGGGGAGACCCAGTACTTC

J: TRBJ1-2
size: once
V: TRBV25-1
D: TRBD1
CDR3: CASSEGTGFVPRYGYTF
DNA: TGTGCCAGCAGTGAAGGGACAGGGTTCGTACCTCGCTATGGCTACACCTTC

J: TRBJ2-3
size: .
V: TRBV6-5
D: TRBD2
CDR3: CASSLRGGWGDTQYF
DNA: TGTGCCAGCAGCCTCCGCGGGGGGTGGGGAGATACGCAGTATTTT

J: TRBJ1-2
size: .
V: TRBV3-1/TRBV3-2
D: TRBD1
CDR3: CASSGQGNYGYTF
DNA: TGTGCCAGCAGCGGACAGGGGAACTATGGCTACACCTTC

J: TRBJ1-2
size: .
V: TRBV6-2/TRBV6-3
D: TRBD1
CDR3: CASSYGQEEDGYTF
DNA: TGTGCCAGCAGTTACGGACAGGAAGAAGATGGCTACACCTTC